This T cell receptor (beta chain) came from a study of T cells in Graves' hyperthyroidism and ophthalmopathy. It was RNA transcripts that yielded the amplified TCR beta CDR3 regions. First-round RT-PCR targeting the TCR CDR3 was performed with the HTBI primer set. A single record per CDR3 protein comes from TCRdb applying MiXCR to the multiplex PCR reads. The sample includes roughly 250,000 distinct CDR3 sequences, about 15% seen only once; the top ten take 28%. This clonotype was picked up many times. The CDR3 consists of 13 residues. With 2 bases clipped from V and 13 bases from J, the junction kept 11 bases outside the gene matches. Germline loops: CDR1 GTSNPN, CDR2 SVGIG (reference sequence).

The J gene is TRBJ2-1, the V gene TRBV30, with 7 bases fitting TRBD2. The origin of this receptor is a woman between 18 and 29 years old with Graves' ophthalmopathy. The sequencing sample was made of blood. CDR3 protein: CAWSQTSIHAQFF. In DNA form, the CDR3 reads TGTGCCTGGAGTCAGACTAGCATTCACGCCCAGTTCTTC.